The T cell receptor (beta chain) described here comes from a study of blood T cell repertoires in COVID-19. On the study more broadly: Sites across the United States, Italy and Spain contributed samples from acute and convalescent COVID-19.

Grouping used clinical history reported by participants in a survey and questionnaire. Donors in Cohort 3 counted as recovered after two negative PCRs, clearance, or symptom resolution. Trimming removed 6 bases at V and 4 bases at J, with 14 bases between. Germline CDR1 and CDR2: SQVTM and ANQGSEA. This CDR3 comprises 13 residues. TCRdb's copy holds only in-frame clones and misses some; the assay was immunoSEQ multiplex PCR. This table has some 300,000 clones, around 92% appearing once. Sequencing input: PBMCs or T cells enriched from blood (not recorded which). The chain employs TRBV29-1 and TRBJ2-3, with a possible D match to TRBD1 (8 bases). The TCR was taken from a woman younger than 45 who had recovered from COVID-19. For the CDR3, the DNA is TGCAGCGTGAACAGGGGGAGGGCAGATACGCAGTATTTT. Amino acid sequence: CSVNRGRADTQYF.